Shown below are 5 T cell receptor beta chains from a single sample sequenced in a study of T cells after yellow fever vaccination. MiXCR was run by TCRdb on the 5' RACE reads, yielding one entry per CDR3 protein. The sample has more than 450,000 distinct CDR3 sequences; about a fifth are singletons. Sequenced material: PBMCs, taken about 20 days after the first yellow fever vaccination. These receptors originate from a young man who received the YFV17D yellow fever vaccine.

In its sample, this clonotype was seen a few times. The chain combines TRBV5-1 with TRBJ2-2, with TRBD2 matching over 7 bases. Germline lookup yields CDR1 SGHRS and CDR2 YFSETQ. The CDR3 is 16 residues long. After removal of 0 bases from V and 6 bases from J, the junction contained 8 bases not matched to a gene. CDR3 sequence reads: CASSLDPGTTAGELFF. The CDR3 nucleotides read TGCGCCAGCAGCTTGGATCCAGGGACTACAGCCGGGGAGCTGTTTTTT.

This clonotype was seen only a few times. The chain couples TRBV5-1 to TRBJ1-1, with TRBD1 as a possible D gene (6 bases). The V and J ends lost 2 bases and 2 bases respectively, with 13 bases between them. The germline CDR1 and CDR2 sequences are SGHRS and YFSETQ. The CDR3 covers 15 residues. DNA for the CDR3: TGCGCCAGCAGCTTAACGACAGGACTCAACACTGAAGCTTTCTTT. This translates into CASSLTTGLNTEAFF.

This clonotype occurred many times. J is TRBJ2-7 and V is TRBV2, with D uncertain. The CDR3 runs 12 residues. Per the germline V gene, CDR1 is SNHLY and CDR2 is FYNNEI. V lost 6 bases and J 6 bases, leaving 12 bases between the germline ends. In DNA form, the CDR3 reads TGTGCCAGCAGGGACCCCCGGTTCGAGCAGTACTTC. As protein: CASRDPRFEQYF.

This clonotype showed up just a few times. The chain has TRBV5-1 and TRBJ2-3, with 7 bases lining up with TRBD2. The CDR3 is made up of 16 amino acids. Germline values: CDR1 SGHRS, CDR2 YFSETQ. V trimming: 2 bases; J trimming: 0 bases; junction bases outside the gene matches: 6. Here the CDR3 DNA reads TGCGCCAGCAGCTTAGCGGCTAGCGGCAGCACAGATACGCAGTATTTT. It specifies CASSLAASGSTDTQYF.

This clonotype was observed at least ten times. V and J are TRBV5-1 and TRBJ1-1; D gene unclear. The CDR3 length is 10 residues. Germline CDR1 is SGHRS and CDR2 is YFSETQ. Trimming removed 4 bases at V and 11 bases at J, with 9 bases between. For the CDR3, the DNA is TGCGCCAGCAGCCACCGCCCGGCTTTCTTT. It codes for CASSHRPAFF.